What follows is one TCR beta chain and its context. This clonotype was counted once. It has no known antigen specificity. Per-nucleotide qualities are absent, and no much larger clonotype sits a single base away. A single read constitutes weak evidence. High-throughput TCR beta sequencing profiled peripheral blood CD8+ and CD4+ T cells from healthy donors, Susac syndrome patients and multiple sclerosis patients. The multiple sclerosis controls were treatment-naive patients who had stable or active relapsing-remitting disease and met the revised McDonald criteria. Bulk CD8+ and CD4+ T cells were purified magnetically by negative isolation, whereas CD8+ TEMRA cells were enriched by FACS. Blood was collected in EDTA tubes and processed within 24 hours, with PBMCs isolated through density gradient centrifugation. PBMCs intended for TCR sequencing were cryopreserved in liquid nitrogen and thawed later in a water bath at 37 degrees C. A purity of at least 90% was achieved for sorted or isolated CD4+, CD8+ and CD8+ TEMRA cells.

This sample is part of a study of CD8 T cells in Susac syndrome (dated by TCRdb to between 2018 and 2021). Broadly, across the study: Whether CD8+ T cell activation and differentiation in Susac syndrome was antigen driven was tested using repertoire sequencing. CD8+ T cell repertoire clonality was compared between about a dozen healthy donors, some 14 Susac syndrome patients and approximately 16 multiple sclerosis patients. Findings and caveats that apply to the study as a whole: The number of individuals in the TCR sequencing and HLA analysis was recognized as being relatively small.

According to the germline V gene (reference sequence), CDR1 reads DFQATT and CDR2 reads SNEGSKA. The CDR3 numbers 14 residues from cysteine through phenylalanine. Of all the DNA, just the CDR3 is kept, 42 bases in frame from base 1. Between the V and J ends, shortened by 1 base and 3 bases respectively, the junction contains 12 bases. RNA was extracted using the RNeasy kit, and about 0.5 to 1 ug of the RNA was reverse transcribed with random hexamers. TCR beta CDR3 regions were amplified with the immunoSEQ multiplex PCR assay covering 54 Vbeta and 13 Jbeta segments. To correct PCR amplification bias, a synthetic template baseline was used for both primer optimization and computational correction. Turning to the authors' computational methods: Reads were annotated to V, D and J genes per IMGT and analyzed with immunoSEQ Analyzer, keeping only productive sequences. Clonality was computed as one minus Shannon entropy normalized by log2 of the number of productive unique sequences. For each patient and control, public and private clones were evaluated within the 100 most prevalent clones. A clone was defined as Susac-specific if it was absent from the healthy and MS cohorts, from some 1,100 published viral clones and from other ImmuneACCESS disease sequences. TCRdb redid the processing of the public reads, applying fastp at Q25 and MiXCR, and retained in-frame beta chains. Every CDR3 protein is listed once, alongside the most common genes and DNA of its rows. TCRdb's processing, not the study's, gives the V and J calls here. This sample holds hundreds of thousands of distinct CDR3 sequences; more than 80% were observed only once. Under 0.15% of the sample comes from the top ten.

This receptor was identified in a human donor with multiple sclerosis. Material: CD8+ T cells from PBMCs. This receptor chain uses TRBV20-1 and TRBJ1-1; perhaps TRBD1 is the D gene, with 5 bases matching. CDR3 reads: CSARGGGRDTEAFF. In nucleotides, the sequence is TGCAGTGCTAGAGGGGGCGGGAGGGACACTGAAGCTTTCTTT.